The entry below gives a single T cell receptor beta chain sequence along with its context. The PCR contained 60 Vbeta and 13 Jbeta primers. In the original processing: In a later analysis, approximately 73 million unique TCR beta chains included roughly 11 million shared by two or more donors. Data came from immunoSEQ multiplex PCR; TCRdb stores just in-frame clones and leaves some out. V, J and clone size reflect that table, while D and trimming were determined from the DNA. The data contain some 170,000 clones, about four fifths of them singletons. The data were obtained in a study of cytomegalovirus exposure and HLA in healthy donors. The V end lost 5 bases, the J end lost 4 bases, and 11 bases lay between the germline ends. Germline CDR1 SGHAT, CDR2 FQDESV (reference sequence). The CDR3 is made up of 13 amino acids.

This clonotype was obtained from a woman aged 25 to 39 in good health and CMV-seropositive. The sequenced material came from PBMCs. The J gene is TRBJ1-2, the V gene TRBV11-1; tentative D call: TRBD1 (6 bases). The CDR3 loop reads CASSQQGFYGYTF. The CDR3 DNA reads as TGTGCCAGCAGCCAACAGGGATTCTATGGCTACACCTTC. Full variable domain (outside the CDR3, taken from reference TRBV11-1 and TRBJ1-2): EAEVAQSPRYKITEKSQAVAFWCDPISGHATLYWYRQILGQGPELLVQFQDESVVDDSQLPKDRFSAERLKGVDSTLKIQPAELGDSAMYLCASSQQGFYGYTFGSGTRLTVV.